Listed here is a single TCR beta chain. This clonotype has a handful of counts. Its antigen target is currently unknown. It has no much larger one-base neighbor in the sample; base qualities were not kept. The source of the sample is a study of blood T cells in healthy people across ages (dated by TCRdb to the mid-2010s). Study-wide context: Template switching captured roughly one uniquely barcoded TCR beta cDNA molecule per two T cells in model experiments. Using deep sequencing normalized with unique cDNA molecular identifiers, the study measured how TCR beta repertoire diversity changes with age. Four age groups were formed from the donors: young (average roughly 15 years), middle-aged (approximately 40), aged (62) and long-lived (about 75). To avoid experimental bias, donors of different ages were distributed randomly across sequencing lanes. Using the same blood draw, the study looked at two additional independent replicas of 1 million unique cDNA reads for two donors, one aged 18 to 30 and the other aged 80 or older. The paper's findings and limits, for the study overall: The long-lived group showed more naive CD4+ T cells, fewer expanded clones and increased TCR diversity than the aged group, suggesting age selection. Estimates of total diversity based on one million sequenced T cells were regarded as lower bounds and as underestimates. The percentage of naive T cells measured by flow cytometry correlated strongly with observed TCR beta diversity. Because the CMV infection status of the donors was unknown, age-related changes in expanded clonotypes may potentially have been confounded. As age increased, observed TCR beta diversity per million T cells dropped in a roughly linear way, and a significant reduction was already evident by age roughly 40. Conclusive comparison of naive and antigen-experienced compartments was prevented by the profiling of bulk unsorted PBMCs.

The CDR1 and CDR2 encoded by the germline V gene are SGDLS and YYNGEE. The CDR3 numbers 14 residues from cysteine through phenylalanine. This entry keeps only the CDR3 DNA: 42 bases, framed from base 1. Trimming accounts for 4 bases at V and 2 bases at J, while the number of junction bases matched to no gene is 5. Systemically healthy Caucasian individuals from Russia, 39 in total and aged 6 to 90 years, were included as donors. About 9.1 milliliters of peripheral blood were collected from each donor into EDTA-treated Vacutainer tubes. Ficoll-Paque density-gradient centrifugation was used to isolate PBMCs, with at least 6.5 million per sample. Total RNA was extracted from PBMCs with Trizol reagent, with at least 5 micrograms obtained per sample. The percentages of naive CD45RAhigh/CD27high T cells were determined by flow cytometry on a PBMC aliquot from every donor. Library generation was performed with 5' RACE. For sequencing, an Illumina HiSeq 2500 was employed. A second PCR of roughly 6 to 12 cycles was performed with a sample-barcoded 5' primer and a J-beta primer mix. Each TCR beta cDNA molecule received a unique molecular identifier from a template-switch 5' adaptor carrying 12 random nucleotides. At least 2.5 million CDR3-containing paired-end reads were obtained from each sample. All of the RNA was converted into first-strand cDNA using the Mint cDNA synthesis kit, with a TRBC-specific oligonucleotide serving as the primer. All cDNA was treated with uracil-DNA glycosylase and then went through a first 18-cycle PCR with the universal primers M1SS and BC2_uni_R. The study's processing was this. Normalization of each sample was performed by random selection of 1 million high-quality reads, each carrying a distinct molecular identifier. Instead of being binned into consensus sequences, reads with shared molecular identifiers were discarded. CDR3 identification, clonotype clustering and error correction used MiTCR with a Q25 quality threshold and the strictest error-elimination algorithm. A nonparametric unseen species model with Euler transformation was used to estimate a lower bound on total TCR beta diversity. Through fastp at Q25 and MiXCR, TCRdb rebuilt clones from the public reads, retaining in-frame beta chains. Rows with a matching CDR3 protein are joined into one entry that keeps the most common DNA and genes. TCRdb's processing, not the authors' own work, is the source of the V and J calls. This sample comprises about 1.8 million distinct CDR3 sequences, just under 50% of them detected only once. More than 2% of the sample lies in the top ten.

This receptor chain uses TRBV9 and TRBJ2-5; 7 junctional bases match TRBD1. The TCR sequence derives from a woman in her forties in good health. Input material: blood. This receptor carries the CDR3 CASSIDRDQETQYF. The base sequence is TGTGCCAGCAGCATTGACAGGGATCAAGAGACCCAGTACTTC.